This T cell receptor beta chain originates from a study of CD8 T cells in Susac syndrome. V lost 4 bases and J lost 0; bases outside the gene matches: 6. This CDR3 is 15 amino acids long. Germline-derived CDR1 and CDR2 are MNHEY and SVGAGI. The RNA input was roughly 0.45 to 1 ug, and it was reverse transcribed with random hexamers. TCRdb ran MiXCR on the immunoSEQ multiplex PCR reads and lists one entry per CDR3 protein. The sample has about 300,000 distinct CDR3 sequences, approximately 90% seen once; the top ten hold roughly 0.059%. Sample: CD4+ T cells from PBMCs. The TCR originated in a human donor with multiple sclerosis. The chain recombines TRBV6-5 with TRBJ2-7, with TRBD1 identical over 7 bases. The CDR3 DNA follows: TGTGCCAGCAGTTGGCGACAGGGAATCTCCTACGAGCAGTACTTC. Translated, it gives CASSWRQGISYEQYF.